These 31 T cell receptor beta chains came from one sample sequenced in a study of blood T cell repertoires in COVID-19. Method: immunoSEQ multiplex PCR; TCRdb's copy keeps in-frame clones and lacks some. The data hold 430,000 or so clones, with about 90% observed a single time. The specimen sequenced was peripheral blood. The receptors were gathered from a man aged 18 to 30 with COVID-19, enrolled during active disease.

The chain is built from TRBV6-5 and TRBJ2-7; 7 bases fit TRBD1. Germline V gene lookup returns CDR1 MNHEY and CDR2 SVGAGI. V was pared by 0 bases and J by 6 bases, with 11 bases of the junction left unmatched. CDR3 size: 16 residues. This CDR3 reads CASSYSWTGASAEQYF. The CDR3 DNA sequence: TGTGCCAGCAGTTACTCGTGGACAGGAGCCTCAGCCGAGCAGTACTTC.

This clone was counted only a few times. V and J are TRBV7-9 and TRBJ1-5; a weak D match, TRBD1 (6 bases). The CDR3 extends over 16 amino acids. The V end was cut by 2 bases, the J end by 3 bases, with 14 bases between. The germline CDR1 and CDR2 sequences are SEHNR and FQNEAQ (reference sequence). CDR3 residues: CASSLNIRGANQPQHF. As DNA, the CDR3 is TGTGCCAGCAGCTTAAATATTCGGGGGGCCAATCAGCCCCAGCATTTT.

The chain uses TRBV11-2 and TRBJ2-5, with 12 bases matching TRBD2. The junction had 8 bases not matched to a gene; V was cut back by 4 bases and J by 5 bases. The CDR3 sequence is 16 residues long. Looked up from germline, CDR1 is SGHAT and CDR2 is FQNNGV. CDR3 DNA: TGTGCCAGCAGCTCGAATCTAGCGGGAGGGTGGGAGACCCAGTACTTC. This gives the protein CASSSNLAGGWETQYF.

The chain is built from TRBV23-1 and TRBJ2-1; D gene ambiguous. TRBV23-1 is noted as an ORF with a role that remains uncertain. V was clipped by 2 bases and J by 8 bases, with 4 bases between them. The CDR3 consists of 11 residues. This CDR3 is CASSQLDEQFF. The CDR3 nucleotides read TGCGCCAGCAGTCAACTAGATGAGCAGTTCTTC.

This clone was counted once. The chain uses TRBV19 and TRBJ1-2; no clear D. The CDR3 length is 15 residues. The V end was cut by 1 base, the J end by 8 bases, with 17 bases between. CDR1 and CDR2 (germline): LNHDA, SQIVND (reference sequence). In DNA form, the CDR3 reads TGTGCCAGTAGTATAGCCCTTGAGGGTTATGGGGGCTACACCTTC. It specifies CASSIALEGYGGYTF.

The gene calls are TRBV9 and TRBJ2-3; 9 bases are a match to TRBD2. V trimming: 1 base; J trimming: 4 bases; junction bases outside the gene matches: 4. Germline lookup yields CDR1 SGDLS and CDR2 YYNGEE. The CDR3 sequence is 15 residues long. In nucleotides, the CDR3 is TGTGCCAGCAGCGTAAGCGGGGGGAGCTCAGATACGCAGTATTTT. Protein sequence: CASSVSGGSSDTQYF.

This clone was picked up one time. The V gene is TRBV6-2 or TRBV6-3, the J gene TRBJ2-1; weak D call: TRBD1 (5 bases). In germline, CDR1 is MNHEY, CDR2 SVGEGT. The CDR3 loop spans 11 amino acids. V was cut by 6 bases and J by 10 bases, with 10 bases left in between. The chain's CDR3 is CASSQTGEQFF. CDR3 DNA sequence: TGTGCCAGCAGCCAAACAGGAGAGCAGTTCTTC.

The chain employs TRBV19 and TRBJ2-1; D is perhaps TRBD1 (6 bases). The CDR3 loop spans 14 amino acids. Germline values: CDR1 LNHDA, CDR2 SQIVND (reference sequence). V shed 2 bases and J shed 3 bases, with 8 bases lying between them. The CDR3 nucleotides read TGTGCCAGTAGTATACGGGACAACTACAATGAGCAGTTCTTC. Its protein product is CASSIRDNYNEQFF.

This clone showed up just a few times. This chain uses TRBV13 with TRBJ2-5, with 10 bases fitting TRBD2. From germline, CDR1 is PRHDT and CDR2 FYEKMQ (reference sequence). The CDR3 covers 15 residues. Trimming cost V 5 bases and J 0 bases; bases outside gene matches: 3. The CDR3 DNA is TGTGCCAGCAGCCGGACTAGCGGCCACCAAGAGACCCAGTACTTC. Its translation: CASSRTSGHQETQYF.

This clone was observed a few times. Here the CDR3 reads CASSLSGQGPHEQYF. The CDR3 DNA reads TGCGCCAGCAGCCTGTCGGGACAGGGGCCCCACGAGCAGTACTTC. The V call is TRBV5-1, the J call TRBJ2-7; 10 nucleotides match TRBD1. Trimming removed 4 bases from V and 5 bases from J; junction bases left unmatched: 9. Germline V gives CDR1 SGHRS, CDR2 YFSETQ. CDR3 length: 15 amino acids.

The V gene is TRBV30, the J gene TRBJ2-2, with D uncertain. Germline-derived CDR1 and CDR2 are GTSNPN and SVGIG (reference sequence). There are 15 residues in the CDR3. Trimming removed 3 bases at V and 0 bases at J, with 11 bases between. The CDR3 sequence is CAWRSTPPNTGELFF. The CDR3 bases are TGTGCCTGGAGGTCGACTCCTCCGAACACCGGGGAGCTGTTTTTT. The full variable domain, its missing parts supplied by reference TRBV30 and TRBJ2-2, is SQTIHQWPATLVQPVGSPLSLECTVEGTSNPNLYWYRQAAGRGLQLLFYSVGIGQISSEVPQNLSASRPQDRQFILSSKKLLLSDSGFYLCAWRSTPPNTGELFFGEGSRLTVL.

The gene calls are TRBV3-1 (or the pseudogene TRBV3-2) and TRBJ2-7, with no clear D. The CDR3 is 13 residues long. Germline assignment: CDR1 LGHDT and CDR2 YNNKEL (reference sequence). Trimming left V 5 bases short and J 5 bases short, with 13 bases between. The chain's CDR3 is CASSSTVLNEQYF. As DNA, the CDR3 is TGTGCCAGCAGCTCAACAGTATTGAACGAGCAGTACTTC.

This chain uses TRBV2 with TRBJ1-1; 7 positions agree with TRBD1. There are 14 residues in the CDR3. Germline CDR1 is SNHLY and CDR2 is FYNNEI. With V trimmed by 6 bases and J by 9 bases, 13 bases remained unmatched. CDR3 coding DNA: TGTGCCAGCAGCCCCGGGACAGACAAACGAAAAGCTTTCTTT. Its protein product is CASSPGTDKRKAFF.

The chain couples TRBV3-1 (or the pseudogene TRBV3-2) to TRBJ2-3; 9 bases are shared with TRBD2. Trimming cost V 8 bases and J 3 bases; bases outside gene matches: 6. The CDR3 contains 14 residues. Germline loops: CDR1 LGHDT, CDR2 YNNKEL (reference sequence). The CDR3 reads CASSPSGKTDTQYF. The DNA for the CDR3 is TGTGCCAGCTCCCCTAGCGGGAAGACAGATACGCAGTATTTT.

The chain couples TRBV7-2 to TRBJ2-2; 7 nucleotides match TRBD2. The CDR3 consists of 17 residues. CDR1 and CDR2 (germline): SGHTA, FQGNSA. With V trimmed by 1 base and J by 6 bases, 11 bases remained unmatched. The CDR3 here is CASSLVSYSGSAGELFF. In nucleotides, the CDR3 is TGTGCCAGCAGCTTAGTCTCCTATAGCGGGTCCGCCGGGGAGCTGTTTTTT.

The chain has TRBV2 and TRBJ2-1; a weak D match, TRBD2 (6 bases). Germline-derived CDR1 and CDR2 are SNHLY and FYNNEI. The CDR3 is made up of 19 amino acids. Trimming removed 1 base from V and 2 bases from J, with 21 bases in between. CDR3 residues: CASSEGGVGKARTYNEQFF. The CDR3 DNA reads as TGTGCCAGCAGTGAAGGGGGGGTTGGCAAAGCGCGGACCTACAATGAGCAGTTCTTC.

The CDR3 nucleotides read TGTGCCAGCAGTTCCCGGACAGCGAACACTGAAGCTTTCTTT. Translation gives CASSSRTANTEAFF. The chain carries TRBV6-2 or TRBV6-3 and TRBJ1-1, with D perhaps TRBD1 (6 bases). V lost 4 bases, J lost 1 base, and 10 bases lay in between. Per the germline V gene, CDR1 is MNHEY and CDR2 is SVGEGT. CDR3 length: 14 residues.

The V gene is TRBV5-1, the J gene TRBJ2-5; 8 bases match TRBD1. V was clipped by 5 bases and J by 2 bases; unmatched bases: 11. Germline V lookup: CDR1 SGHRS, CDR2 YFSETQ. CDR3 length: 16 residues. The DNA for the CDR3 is TGCGCCAGCAGTCTACAGGGGGGAGTGGGACAAGAGACCCAGTACTTC. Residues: CASSLQGGVGQETQYF.

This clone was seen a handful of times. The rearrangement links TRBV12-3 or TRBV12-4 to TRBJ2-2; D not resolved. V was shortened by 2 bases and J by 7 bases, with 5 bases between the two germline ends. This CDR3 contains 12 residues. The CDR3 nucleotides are TGTGCCAGCAGTTTAAGAGTCGGGGAGCTGTTTTTT. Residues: CASSLRVGELFF.

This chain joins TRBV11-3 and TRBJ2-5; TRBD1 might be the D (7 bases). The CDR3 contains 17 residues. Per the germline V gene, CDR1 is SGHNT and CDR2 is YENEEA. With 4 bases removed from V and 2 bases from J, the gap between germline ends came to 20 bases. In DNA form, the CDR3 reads TGTGCCAGCAGCTCGGGGAGGACAGGTGGGCCTCAAGAGACCCAGTACTTC. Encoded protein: CASSSGRTGGPQETQYF.

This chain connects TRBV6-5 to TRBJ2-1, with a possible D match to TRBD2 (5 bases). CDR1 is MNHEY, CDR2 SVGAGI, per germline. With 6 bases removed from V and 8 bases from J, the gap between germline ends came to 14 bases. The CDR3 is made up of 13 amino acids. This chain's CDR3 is CASRSGNVDEQFF. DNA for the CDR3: TGTGCCAGCAGGTCGGGGAATGTCGATGAGCAGTTCTTC.

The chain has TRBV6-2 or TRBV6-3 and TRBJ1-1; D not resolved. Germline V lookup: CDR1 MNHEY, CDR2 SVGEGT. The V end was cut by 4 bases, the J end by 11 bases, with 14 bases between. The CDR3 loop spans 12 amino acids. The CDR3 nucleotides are TGTGCCAGCAGTTTTCTCCTGAGGGTGGCTTTCTTT. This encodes CASSFLLRVAFF.

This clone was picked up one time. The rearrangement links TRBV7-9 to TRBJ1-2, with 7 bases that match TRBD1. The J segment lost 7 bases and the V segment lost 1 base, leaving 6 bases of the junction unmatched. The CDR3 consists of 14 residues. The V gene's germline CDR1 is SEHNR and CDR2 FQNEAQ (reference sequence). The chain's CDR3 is CASSLETGAGGYTF. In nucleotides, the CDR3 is TGTGCCAGCAGCTTAGAAACAGGGGCAGGTGGCTACACCTTC.

This CDR3 reads CASSPEASYEQYF. CDR3 nucleotide sequence: TGTGCCAGCAGCCCCGAGGCCTCCTACGAGCAGTACTTC. The rearrangement uses TRBV7-9 and TRBJ2-7, with D unclear. Per germline, CDR1 SEHNR and CDR2 FQNEAQ (reference sequence). The CDR3 is 13 residues long. Trimming cost V 5 bases and J 0 bases, with 8 bases left between them.

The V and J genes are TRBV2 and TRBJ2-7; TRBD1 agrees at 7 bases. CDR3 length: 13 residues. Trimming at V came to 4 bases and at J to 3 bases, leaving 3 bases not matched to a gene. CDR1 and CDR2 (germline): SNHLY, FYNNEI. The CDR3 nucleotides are TGTGCCAGCAGTGGGGACAGACTCTACGAGCAGTACTTC. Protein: CASSGDRLYEQYF.

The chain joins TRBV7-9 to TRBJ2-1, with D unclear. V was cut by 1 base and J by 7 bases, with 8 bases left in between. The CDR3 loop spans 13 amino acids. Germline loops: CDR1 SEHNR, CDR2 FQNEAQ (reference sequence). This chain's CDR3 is CASSLVDFNEQFF. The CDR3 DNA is TGTGCCAGCAGCTTAGTAGACTTTAATGAGCAGTTCTTC.

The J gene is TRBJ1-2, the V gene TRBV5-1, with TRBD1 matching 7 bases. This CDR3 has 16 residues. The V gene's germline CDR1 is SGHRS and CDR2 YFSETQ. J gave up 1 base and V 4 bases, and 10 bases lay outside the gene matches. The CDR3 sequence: CASSELGTVDNYGYTF. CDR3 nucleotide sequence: TGCGCCAGCAGCGAACTAGGGACAGTCGATAACTATGGCTACACCTTC.

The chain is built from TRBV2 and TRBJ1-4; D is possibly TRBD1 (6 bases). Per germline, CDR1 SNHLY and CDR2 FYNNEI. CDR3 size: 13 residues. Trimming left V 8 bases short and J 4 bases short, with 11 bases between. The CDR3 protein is CASYQGINEKLFF. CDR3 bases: TGTGCCAGCTATCAGGGGATTAATGAAAAACTGTTTTTT.

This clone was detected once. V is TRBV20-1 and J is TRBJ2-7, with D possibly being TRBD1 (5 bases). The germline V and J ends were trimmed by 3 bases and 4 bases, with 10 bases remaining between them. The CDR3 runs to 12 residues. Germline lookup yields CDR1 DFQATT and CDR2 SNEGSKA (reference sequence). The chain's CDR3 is CSASQGPYEQYF. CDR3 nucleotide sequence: TGCAGTGCTAGTCAGGGCCCGTACGAGCAGTACTTC.

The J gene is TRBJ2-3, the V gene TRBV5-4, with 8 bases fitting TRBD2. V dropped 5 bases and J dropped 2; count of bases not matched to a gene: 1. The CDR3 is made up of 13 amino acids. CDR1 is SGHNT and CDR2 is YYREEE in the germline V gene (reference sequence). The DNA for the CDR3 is TGTGCCAGCAGGACTAGCGACACAGATACGCAGTATTTT. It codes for CASRTSDTDTQYF.

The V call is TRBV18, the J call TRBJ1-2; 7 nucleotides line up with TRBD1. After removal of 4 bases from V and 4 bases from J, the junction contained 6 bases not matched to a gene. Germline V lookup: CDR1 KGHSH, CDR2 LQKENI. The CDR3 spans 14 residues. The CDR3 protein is CASSLEGQFYGYTF. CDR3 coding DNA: TGTGCCAGCTCACTTGAGGGACAGTTCTATGGCTACACCTTC.